The clone carrying this TCR beta chain was counted at least ten times. Its specificity is unknown. The entry originates in a study of T cells after posttransplantation cyclophosphamide. Study conclusions and caveats: Skin or GI-infiltrating T cells shared few TRB sequences with blood. After PTCy, TRB diversity resembled that of CNI/methotrexate controls.

V lost 3 bases, J lost 1 base, and 7 bases lay in between. Germline V gene sequence: CDR1 MDHEN, CDR2 SYDVKM. This CDR3 has 15 amino acids. Profiling relied on immunoSEQ multiplex PCR, and the TCRdb table lists in-frame clones only, not all of them. The sample is made up of under 15,000 clones, none counted only once. The source material was PBMCs. The TCR originated in a middle-aged woman in good health, CMV-negative, and a related stem cell transplant donor. The gene calls are TRBV28 and TRBJ2-6; a possible D gene is TRBD1 (5 bases). This CDR3 is CASSLAGSGANVLTF. CDR3 DNA: TGTGCCAGCAGTTTGGCAGGGTCTGGGGCCAACGTCCTGACTTTC. The whole variable domain, filled in from reference TRBV28 and TRBJ2-6, reads DVKVTQSSRYLVKRTGEKVFLECVQDMDHENMFWYRQDPGLGLRLIYFSYDVKMKEKGDIPEGYSVSREKKERFSLILESASTNQTSMYLCASSLAGSGANVLTFGAGSRLTVL.